The 21 T cell receptor beta chains below all came from one sample that was sequenced in a study of human T cells and chemical hapten exposure. TCRdb reanalysed the RACE reads using MiXCR and keeps one entry per CDR3 protein. The sample carries around 260,000 distinct CDR3 sequences, approximately 8.4% recorded once. Time point described: pre-sensitization, week 0. The sample's treatment: therapeutic diphenylcyclopropenone sensitization with weekly scalp DPC. The sample consisted of whole blood, taken in connection with sensitization to the hapten diphenylcyclopropenone (DPC). The receptors shown here come from a woman aged 35 to 49 with alopecia areata. Some clones in this sample may be carry-over from other donors' samples.

The V gene is TRBV20-1, the J gene TRBJ2-1; TRBD2 is a possible D gene (6 bases). Deletions cut 1 base from V and 0 bases from J, with 22 bases between. This CDR3 contains 19 residues. Germline assignment: CDR1 DFQATT and CDR2 SNEGSKA (reference sequence). The CDR3 sequence is CSARVAAGRYPFSYNEQFF. The CDR3 bases are TGCAGTGCTAGAGTAGCGGCAGGGCGATATCCATTCTCCTACAATGAGCAGTTCTTC.

This clonotype came up many times. The chain employs TRBV4-1 and TRBJ2-1, with D possibly TRBD1 on 6 matching bases. The V gene's germline CDR1 is MGHRA and CDR2 YSYEKL. Trimming removed 2 bases at V and 3 bases at J, with 17 bases between. This CDR3 is built from 17 residues. The CDR3 DNA reads as TGCGCCAGCAGCCAAACAATCGGCACAGGGATCTACAATGAGCAGTTCTTC. This gives the protein CASSQTIGTGIYNEQFF.

This clonotype was recorded at least ten times. The V call is TRBV30, the J call TRBJ1-2, with D unresolved. CDR3 length: 15 amino acids. CDR1 is GTSNPN, CDR2 SVGIG, per germline (reference sequence). The V gene lost 4 bases and the J gene lost 1 base, with 16 bases spanning the gap. The CDR3, as DNA: TGTGCCTGGACCACCCCAGGAGGGAATAACTATGGCTACACCTTC. Protein: CAWTTPGGNNYGYTF.

The genes are TRBV5-1 and TRBJ2-1; D is perhaps TRBD1 or TRBD2 (6 bases each). Trimming pared 3 bases from V and 5 bases from J, leaving 27 bases between. Germline V gene sequence: CDR1 SGHRS, CDR2 YFSETQ. The CDR3 contains 19 residues. DNA of the CDR3: TGCGCCAGCAGCTCCAGAATTGGGGGGCGGCTAGCAGCTAACAATGAGCAGTTCTTC. Amino acid sequence: CASSSRIGGRLAANNEQFF.

This clonotype was detected a few times. This rearrangement joins TRBV12-3 or TRBV12-4 to TRBJ2-2; the match to TRBD2 covers 10 bases. Unmatched junction bases numbered 8, after V lost 5 bases and J lost 5 bases. The CDR3 is 16 amino acids. CDR3 residues: CASSRSLAGETGELFF. In DNA, the CDR3 is TGTGCCAGCAGTCGTTCTCTAGCGGGAGAAACCGGGGAGCTGTTTTTT.

This sequence joins TRBV9 and TRBJ2-3; 15 bases align to TRBD2. The CDR3 has 16 amino acids. Trimming removed 3 bases from V and 3 bases from J; junction bases left unmatched: 2. Germline V lookup: CDR1 SGDLS, CDR2 YYNGEE. CDR3 in DNA: TGTGCCAGCAGCGGGACTAGCGGGAGGGAGACAGATACGCAGTATTTT. Translated, it gives CASSGTSGRETDTQYF.

The chain is built from TRBV2 and TRBJ2-4, with 7 bases fitting TRBD1. This CDR3 is 15 amino acids long. V gave up 6 bases and J gave up 0 bases; unmatched junction bases: 5. Germline-derived CDR1 and CDR2 are SNHLY and FYNNEI. The CDR3 DNA is TGTGCCAGCAGCGCGGACAGGACAGCCAAAAACATTCAGTACTTC. Translating it yields CASSADRTAKNIQYF.

The chain carries TRBV7-2 and TRBJ2-3; D is unclear. CDR1 and CDR2 (germline): SGHTA, FQGNSA. The CDR3 has 14 residues. V was clipped by 5 bases and J by 5 bases, with 14 bases between them. The CDR3 is CASSKILGLDTQYF. The DNA for the CDR3 is TGTGCCAGCAGCAAGATCCTAGGGTTAGATACGCAGTATTTT.

The chain recombines TRBV2 with TRBJ1-1; D unresolved. Germline V gene data show CDR1 as SNHLY and CDR2 as FYNNEI. Trimming took 0 bases from V and 4 from J, leaving 6 bases between them. The CDR3 is 13 amino acids. CDR3 loop: CASSEAGSTEAFF. The CDR3 DNA follows: TGTGCCAGCAGTGAAGCGGGCAGCACTGAAGCTTTCTTT.

This clonotype was seen repeatedly, ten times or more. The rearrangement uses TRBV5-1 and TRBJ2-3; 11 nucleotides line up with TRBD2. V was pared by 1 base and J by 3 bases, with 4 bases of the junction left unmatched. The germline gives CDR1 SGHRS, CDR2 YFSETQ. The CDR3 totals 16 residues. The CDR3 sequence is CASSLQLAGGTDTQYF. The DNA for the CDR3 is TGCGCCAGCAGCTTGCAGCTAGCGGGAGGAACAGATACGCAGTATTTT.

This clonotype was recorded at least ten times. The J gene is TRBJ2-7, the V gene TRBV7-2, with no clear D. CDR3 length: 15 residues. Germline V gives CDR1 SGHTA, CDR2 FQGNSA. V was cut by 3 bases and J by 2 bases, with 14 bases left in between. The DNA of the CDR3 is TGTGCCAGCAGCTTCACCCCTGGTTTTACCTACGAGCAGTACTTC. Translating it yields CASSFTPGFTYEQYF.

Here the CDR3 DNA reads TGCAGCGTGTGCTGCTCAGCCAGCACAGATACGCAGTATTTT. It translates to CSVCCSASTDTQYF. The chain has TRBV29-1 and TRBJ2-3; D gene uncertain. Germline V CDR1 and CDR2: SQVTM, ANQGSEA. The length of the CDR3 is 14 residues. Deletions cut 6 bases from V and 0 bases from J, with 13 bases between.

This clonotype has a count of ten or more. J is TRBJ1-2 and V is TRBV20-1; D is undetermined. Trimming removed 1 base from V and 4 bases from J, with 10 bases in between. Germline V gene lookup returns CDR1 DFQATT and CDR2 SNEGSKA (reference sequence). This CDR3 has 13 residues. CDR3 sequence: CSARVPGIYGYTF. The CDR3 coding sequence is TGCAGTGCTAGAGTTCCAGGAATCTATGGCTACACCTTC.

This clonotype has ten or more counts. This chain joins TRBV6-2 or TRBV6-3 and TRBJ2-3; D may be TRBD1 or TRBD2 (5 bases each). Germline CDR1 reads MNHEY; CDR2 reads SVGEGT. The V gene lost 8 bases and the J gene lost 6 bases, with 9 bases spanning the gap. The CDR3 totals 11 residues. CDR3 bases: TGTGCCAGCGGTTGGGGGGATACGCAGTATTTT. This sequence encodes CASGWGDTQYF.

This clonotype was found many times. The chain is built from TRBV7-2 and TRBJ2-1; TRBD2 matches at 11 bases. CDR1 is SGHTA and CDR2 is FQGNSA in the germline V gene. V was pared by 3 bases and J by 7 bases, with 5 bases of the junction left unmatched. This CDR3 comprises 15 residues. Here the CDR3 reads CASSFSGRAGNEQFF. The CDR3 DNA sequence: TGTGCCAGCAGCTTTAGCGGGAGGGCCGGGAATGAGCAGTTCTTC.

The sample holds a few counts of this clonotype. The chain combines TRBV29-1 with TRBJ2-7; D is perhaps TRBD1 (5 bases). The CDR3 sequence is 11 residues long. Germline CDR1 is SQVTM and CDR2 is ANQGSEA. Trimming took off 7 bases at V and 2 bases at J, with 9 bases between the two ends. The CDR3 DNA reads as TGCAGCGCCAGGGATACCTACGAGCAGTACTTC. Translation: CSARDTYEQYF.

With regard to this clonotype: The germline gene is not matched at one end of the junction; a read error may be the cause. The chain has TRBV10-3 and TRBJ2-2; 9 bases map to TRBD2. Looked up from germline, CDR1 is ENHRY and CDR2 is SYGVKD. The CDR3 extends over 14 amino acids. The CDR3 DNA sequence: TGTGCCATCAGGGGGACTAGCCCAACCGGGGAGCTGTATTTT. Amino acid sequence: CAIRGTSPTGELYF.

A few counts support this clonotype. The chain links TRBV29-1 to TRBJ1-5; D call uncertain. Per the germline V gene, CDR1 is SQVTM and CDR2 is ANQGSEA. The V end lost 4 bases, the J end lost 2 bases, and 9 bases lay between the germline ends. This CDR3 is built from 13 residues. As DNA, the CDR3 is TGCAGCGTTGTAGGGAGTGGCAATCAGCCCCAGCATTTT. It translates to CSVVGSGNQPQHF.

The chain links TRBV28 to TRBJ1-2; D is undetermined. Trimming stripped 1 base from V and 2 bases from J, with 8 bases between. The CDR3 runs 14 residues. Per the germline V gene, CDR1 is MDHEN and CDR2 is SYDVKM. The CDR3 region has the DNA TGTGCCAGCAGTTTATCTCCCCCGAACTATGGCTACACCTTC. It codes for CASSLSPPNYGYTF.

The CDR3 DNA follows: TGCAGTGCCAAGGACAGGGTTCTTGAACAGTACTTC. It translates to CSAKDRVLEQYF. The rearrangement links TRBV20-1 to TRBJ2-7; TRBD1 matches at 8 bases. The V and J ends lost 6 bases and 10 bases, in that order; junction bases with no gene match: 11. CDR3 length equals 12 residues. CDR1 is DFQATT, CDR2 SNEGSKA, per germline (reference sequence).

The genes are TRBV6-2 or TRBV6-3 and TRBJ1-5, with D hard to call. CDR1 is MNHEY, CDR2 SVGEGT, per germline. The CDR3 loop spans 14 amino acids. V lost 4 bases to trimming and J lost 0 bases, with 7 bases between them. The CDR3 bases are TGTGCCAGCAGTTTGAGGCATAGCAATCAGCCCCAGCATTTT. Encoded protein: CASSLRHSNQPQHF.